The next 8 T cell receptor beta chains were all read from a single sample in a study of T-cell reconstitution after alpha-beta-depleted transplantation in children. Unique molecular identifiers were used to barcode this TCRbeta library. TCRdb fed the PCR reads into MiXCR, producing one record per CDR3 protein. The table records around 200,000 distinct CDR3 sequences, 8.5% to 10% of them present only once. The source was PBMCs from the stem cell graft donor, collected from the stem cell graft. The receptors come from a human donor who donated a stem cell graft to a child with acute lymphoblastic leukemia.

This chain connects TRBV7-9 to TRBJ1-5; the D gene is possibly TRBD1 (6 bases). CDR1 SEHNR and CDR2 FQNEAQ come from the germline V gene (reference sequence). Trimming shortened V by 5 bases and J by 2 bases, and 13 bases separated the two germline ends. The CDR3 sequence is 15 residues long. CDR3 sequence reads: CASSRDRLGNQPQHF. For the CDR3, the DNA is TGTGCCAGCAGCAGAGACAGGCTCGGCAATCAGCCCCAGCATTTT.

This clonotype was observed a handful of times. The J gene is TRBJ2-2, the V gene TRBV20-1, with 8 bases that match TRBD2. The junction had 6 bases not matched to a gene; V was cut back by 5 bases and J by 4 bases. The CDR3 is made up of 14 amino acids. Per the germline V gene, CDR1 is DFQATT and CDR2 is SNEGSKA (reference sequence). The CDR3 is CSAVGGGSTGELFF. The CDR3 DNA sequence: TGCAGTGCTGTCGGCGGGGGGAGCACCGGGGAGCTGTTTTTT.

This clonotype occurred a few times. This chain uses TRBV5-1 with TRBJ2-3; no firm D call. This CDR3 region has 13 residues. The ends were cut back, 4 bases at V and 6 bases at J, with 12 bases in the middle. CDR1 is SGHRS and CDR2 is YFSETQ in the germline V gene. DNA for the CDR3: TGCGCCAGCAGCGGAACCCCAGGCGATACGCAGTATTTT. Protein: CASSGTPGDTQYF.

Many counts were recorded for this clonotype. This chain links TRBV20-1 with TRBJ2-1, with no clear D. In germline, CDR1 is DFQATT, CDR2 SNEGSKA (reference sequence). The CDR3 extends over 11 amino acids. The V end was cut by 5 bases, the J end by 9 bases, with 11 bases between. The CDR3 DNA is TGCAGTGCTTCCCAGGCGAGTGAGCAGTTCTTC. Residues: CSASQASEQFF.

This clonotype came up a few times. This chain joins TRBV29-1 and TRBJ1-2; 8 bases agree with TRBD1. Germline V gene data show CDR1 as SQVTM and CDR2 as ANQGSEA. The CDR3 has 14 amino acids. Losses at the gene ends were 4 bases for V and 3 bases for J; bases not matched to a gene: 7. The CDR3 sequence: CSVGIGTGDYGYTF. The CDR3 DNA is TGCAGCGTTGGTATCGGGACAGGAGACTATGGCTACACCTTC.

This clonotype was observed many times. Compared with germline, one end of the junction differs, possibly owing to a read error. The chain carries TRBV13 and TRBJ2-7; 14 bases map to TRBD2. This CDR3 spans 17 amino acids. CDR1 is PRHDT, CDR2 FYEKMQ, per germline (reference sequence). The DNA of the CDR3 is TGTGCCAGCACCTTAGGGACTAGCGGGGGCCGAGCCTACGAGCAGTACTTC. Its translation is CASTLGTSGGRAYEQYF.

This clonotype was counted many times. The chain is built from TRBV5-1 and TRBJ2-7; 9 bases line up with TRBD2. V lost 4 bases to trimming and J lost 0 bases; unmatched junction nucleotides: 14. The CDR3 loop spans 18 amino acids. Germline CDR1 SGHRS, CDR2 YFSETQ. The DNA for the CDR3 is TGCGCCAGCAGCCAGAGCAACGGGACTAGCAGATTCTCCTACGAGCAGTACTTC. This encodes CASSQSNGTSRFSYEQYF.

This clonotype was counted ten times or more. V is TRBV3-1 and J is TRBJ2-1; no clear D gene. Germline CDR1 LGHDT, CDR2 YNNKEL (reference sequence). V lost 3 bases to trimming and J lost 6 bases, with 6 bases between them. There are 12 residues in the CDR3. The CDR3 sequence: CASSQGFNEQFF. CDR3 sequence (DNA): TGTGCCAGCAGCCAGGGTTTCAATGAGCAGTTCTTC.